The rows below give T cell receptor beta chains drawn from one sample of a study of T cells in Graves' hyperthyroidism and ophthalmopathy. From the multiplex PCR reads, TCRdb called clonotypes with MiXCR, one entry per CDR3 protein. The sample contains 350,000 or so distinct CDR3 sequences, over 15% of which appear only once. The sample taken for sequencing was blood. These receptors were obtained from a woman between 40 and 55 years old with Graves' ophthalmopathy. Both conserved end residues are part of each CDR3. The order of the fields is CDR3 DNA, CDR3 protein, V gene, clone size, J gene, D gene. A D gene is named only where the DNA matches it firmly. Rows give clone size only sometimes, using once, few, many, or a class for an expanded clone.

CDR3 DNA: TGTGCCAGTATGGGACAGTTCTCCTACGAGCAGTACTTC
CDR3 protein: CASMGQFSYEQYF
V gene: TRBV28
clone size: many
J gene: TRBJ2-7
D gene: TRBD1

CDR3 DNA: TGCAGCGTTGCTGATCGGGGTTTCAAAAACATTCAGTACTTC
CDR3 protein: CSVADRGFKNIQYF
V gene: TRBV29-1
clone size: many
J gene: TRBJ2-4
D gene: NA

CDR3 DNA: TGTGCCAGCACCCGGCTGGGCAGGAGGGGCGAGCAGTACTTC
CDR3 protein: CASTRLGRRGEQYF
V gene: TRBV12-3/TRBV12-4
clone size: many
J gene: TRBJ2-7
D gene: NA

CDR3 DNA: TGTGCCAGCAGTTTTAGACTAGCGGGAGGGCGGGAGACCCAGTACTTC
CDR3 protein: CASSFRLAGGRETQYF
V gene: TRBV6-5
clone size: many
J gene: TRBJ2-5
D gene: TRBD2

CDR3 DNA: TGTGCCAGCAGTGAGCAGCCCGGGACAGGCGGGTATGGCTACACCTTC
CDR3 protein: CASSEQPGTGGYGYTF
V gene: TRBV6-1
clone size: many
J gene: TRBJ1-2
D gene: TRBD1

CDR3 DNA: TGTGCCAGCAGCTCCCCTGATCAGGAGGGCTATGGCTACACCTTC
CDR3 protein: CASSSPDQEGYGYTF
V gene: TRBV7-2
clone size: NA
J gene: TRBJ1-2
D gene: NA

CDR3 DNA: TGTGCCAGCAGTTCAGGGGTCCCGCGACCACAAGAGACCCAGTACTTC
CDR3 protein: CASSSGVPRPQETQYF
V gene: TRBV28
clone size: many
J gene: TRBJ2-5
D gene: NA

CDR3 DNA: TGTGCCACCAGTGATTCGAGTGGGACCCAGTACTTC
CDR3 protein: CATSDSSGTQYF
V gene: TRBV24-1
clone size: many
J gene: TRBJ2-5
D gene: NA

CDR3 DNA: TGTGCCAGCAGTGAAGCTAACGGGAACACTGAAGCTTTCTTT
CDR3 protein: CASSEANGNTEAFF
V gene: TRBV6-1
clone size: many
J gene: TRBJ1-1
D gene: NA

CDR3 DNA: TGTGCCAGCTCAGGGGACAGGGGAAAAGGCGCTTTCTTT
CDR3 protein: CASSGDRGKGAFF
V gene: TRBV18
clone size: few
J gene: TRBJ1-1
D gene: TRBD1

CDR3 DNA: TGTGCCAGCAGAGCCACCAACCTAGGACAGAAAAACATTCAGTACTTC
CDR3 protein: CASRATNLGQKNIQYF
V gene: TRBV28
clone size: many
J gene: TRBJ2-4
D gene: NA

CDR3 DNA: TGTGCCAGCAGCCCCTCCGGGACAGGGGTGAACACTGAAGCTTTCTTT
CDR3 protein: CASSPSGTGVNTEAFF
V gene: TRBV11-1
clone size: many
J gene: TRBJ1-1
D gene: TRBD1

CDR3 DNA: TGTGCCAGCAAAGGACAGGGATCCTACGAGCAGTACTTC
CDR3 protein: CASKGQGSYEQYF
V gene: TRBV2
clone size: many
J gene: TRBJ2-7
D gene: TRBD1

CDR3 DNA: TGCAGTGCTGCATGGACTGCGAACACCGGGGAGCTGTTTTTT
CDR3 protein: CSAAWTANTGELFF
V gene: TRBV20-1
clone size: NA
J gene: TRBJ2-2
D gene: NA

CDR3 DNA: TGTGCCAGCAGTTTCGGGTTCCAAGAGACCCAGTACTTC
CDR3 protein: CASSFGFQETQYF
V gene: TRBV28
clone size: many
J gene: TRBJ2-5
D gene: NA

CDR3 DNA: TGTGCCAGCAGCAGAGCAGGGAGGACCGGTCAGCCCCAGCATTTT
CDR3 protein: CASSRAGRTGQPQHF
V gene: TRBV28
clone size: many
J gene: TRBJ1-5
D gene: NA

CDR3 DNA: TGTGCCAGCAGAAGAAACCCTGAAGCTTTCTTT
CDR3 protein: CASRRNPEAFF
V gene: TRBV6-5
clone size: many
J gene: TRBJ1-1
D gene: NA

CDR3 DNA: TGTGCCAGCTCAGCTCAAGTTCCAGGGCGTAATCAGCCCCAGCATTTT
CDR3 protein: CASSAQVPGRNQPQHF
V gene: TRBV18
clone size: many
J gene: TRBJ1-5
D gene: NA

CDR3 DNA: TGTGCCTGGAGCGCTGTCCTGGACAGGGCCCGCTCCTACGAGCAGTACTTC
CDR3 protein: CAWSAVLDRARSYEQYF
V gene: TRBV30
clone size: many
J gene: TRBJ2-7
D gene: TRBD1

CDR3 DNA: TGTGCCAGCAGCCAAAACGTCCTAGGGGGAGAAGAGACCCAGTACTTC
CDR3 protein: CASSQNVLGGEETQYF
V gene: TRBV27
clone size: many
J gene: TRBJ2-5
D gene: NA

CDR3 DNA: TGTGCCAGCCTCGGACAGAACTATGGCTACACCTTC
CDR3 protein: CASLGQNYGYTF
V gene: TRBV28
clone size: many
J gene: TRBJ1-2
D gene: NA

CDR3 DNA: TGTGCCAGCTCCTTACTTACGGGAGGGGAGGACCAGTACTTC
CDR3 protein: CASSLLTGGEDQYF
V gene: TRBV12-3/TRBV12-4
clone size: NA
J gene: TRBJ2-5
D gene: TRBD2

CDR3 DNA: TGTGCCAGCAGTCCCGGACAGGGGTGGACCCAGTACTTC
CDR3 protein: CASSPGQGWTQYF
V gene: TRBV6-5
clone size: many
J gene: TRBJ2-5
D gene: TRBD1

CDR3 DNA: TGTGCCAGCAGCCGACAGCGTGACTACGAGCAGTACTTC
CDR3 protein: CASSRQRDYEQYF
V gene: TRBV2
clone size: many
J gene: TRBJ2-7
D gene: NA

CDR3 DNA: TGTGCCAGCAGCTTAGGCGGCGACCAAGAGACCCAGTACTTC
CDR3 protein: CASSLGGDQETQYF
V gene: TRBV11-3
clone size: few
J gene: TRBJ2-5
D gene: NA

CDR3 DNA: TGCGCCAGCAGCTTGGAAGTGTTCTACGAGCAGTACTTC
CDR3 protein: CASSLEVFYEQYF
V gene: TRBV5-1
clone size: many
J gene: TRBJ2-7
D gene: NA

CDR3 DNA: TGCAGCGCCCGAAGTCAGGGGGCCAGGGACTCTGGAAACACCATATATTTT
CDR3 protein: CSARSQGARDSGNTIYF
V gene: TRBV29-1
clone size: many
J gene: TRBJ1-3
D gene: TRBD1

CDR3 DNA: TGTGCCAGCAGTTTATTGGAGGTGGGGCAGCCCCAGCATTTT
CDR3 protein: CASSLLEVGQPQHF
V gene: TRBV28
clone size: NA
J gene: TRBJ1-5
D gene: NA

CDR3 DNA: TGTGCCAGCAGTGAAAGATGGTGGCAGCAAGAGACCCAGTACTTC
CDR3 protein: CASSERWWQQETQYF
V gene: TRBV2
clone size: many
J gene: TRBJ2-5
D gene: NA

CDR3 DNA: TGTGCCAGCAGCGGAGATGCGTACACCATATATTTT
CDR3 protein: CASSGDAYTIYF
V gene: TRBV11-2
clone size: many
J gene: TRBJ1-3
D gene: NA

CDR3 DNA: TGCAGTGCCCCACGGGCGTACGGAGGCAATCAGCCCCAGCATTTT
CDR3 protein: CSAPRAYGGNQPQHF
V gene: TRBV20-1
clone size: few
J gene: TRBJ1-5
D gene: NA

CDR3 DNA: TGTGCCAGCAGTGCAAGCGGGGGGAGGGGAGCCTACGAGCAGTACTTC
CDR3 protein: CASSASGGRGAYEQYF
V gene: TRBV28
clone size: many
J gene: TRBJ2-7
D gene: TRBD2

CDR3 DNA: TGTGCCACCAGCAGGGGCAGGGGGCTTGAAGAGACCCAGTACTTC
CDR3 protein: CATSRGRGLEETQYF
V gene: TRBV15
clone size: NA
J gene: TRBJ2-5
D gene: TRBD1

CDR3 DNA: TGTGCCAGCAGTCCCTCTATCGGGGCTAAGAGAACCCAGTACTTC
CDR3 protein: CASSPSIGAKRTQYF
V gene: TRBV28
clone size: NA
J gene: TRBJ2-5
D gene: NA

CDR3 DNA: TGCGCCAGCAGCCAAGAATCAGGAGCTAGCGGGAGGGCGAACGAGCAGTACTTC
CDR3 protein: CASSQESGASGRANEQYF
V gene: TRBV4-1
clone size: once
J gene: TRBJ2-7
D gene: TRBD2